This T cell receptor beta chain appears in the sequencing data of a study of technical replicates of blood from a few donors. V was shortened by 0 bases and J by 4 bases, with 13 bases between the two germline ends. The CDR3 covers 16 residues. CDR1 LGHNA and CDR2 YNFKEQ come from the germline V gene. Assay: immunoSEQ multiplex PCR; the TCRdb copy retains only in-frame clones and omits some. The sample yields more than 60,000 clones, 85% to 95% seen once. Specimen: T cells isolated from PBMCs. This receptor was obtained from a human donor in good health. The rearrangement joins TRBV4-2 to TRBJ2-1; D is possibly TRBD2 (6 bases). The CDR3 sequence: CASSQEARDFYNEQFF. CDR3 in DNA: TGTGCCAGCAGCCAAGAGGCCCGGGACTTTTACAATGAGCAGTTCTTC.